This TCR beta chain originates from a study of cytomegalovirus exposure and HLA in healthy donors. PCR used 60 Vbeta primers and 13 Jbeta primers. TCRdb's copy holds only in-frame clones and misses some; the assay was immunoSEQ multiplex PCR. The sample holds about 200,000 clones, around 64% seen once. Findings and limits, study-wide: Researchers counted around 180 TCR beta chains as cytomegalovirus-associated. Analysis performed later showed TCR beta chains linked to HLA being more clonally expanded than equally common others.

Worth noting for this clone: Its antigen is not identified.

Healthy individuals who donated bone marrow served as the donors. The material sequenced was PBMCs. This sequence originates from a man aged 35 to 55 in good health and CMV-seropositive.

The CDR3 is CASLTPGLAEHNEQFF. DNA of the CDR3: TGTGCCAGCCTTACCCCCGGACTAGCGGAGCACAATGAGCAGTTCTTC. This sequence joins TRBV2 and TRBJ2-1, with TRBD2 matching 10 bases. CDR1 and CDR2 (germline): SNHLY, FYNNEI. The ends lost 8 bases at V and 5 bases at J; junction bases unmatched: 12. There are 16 residues in the CDR3.